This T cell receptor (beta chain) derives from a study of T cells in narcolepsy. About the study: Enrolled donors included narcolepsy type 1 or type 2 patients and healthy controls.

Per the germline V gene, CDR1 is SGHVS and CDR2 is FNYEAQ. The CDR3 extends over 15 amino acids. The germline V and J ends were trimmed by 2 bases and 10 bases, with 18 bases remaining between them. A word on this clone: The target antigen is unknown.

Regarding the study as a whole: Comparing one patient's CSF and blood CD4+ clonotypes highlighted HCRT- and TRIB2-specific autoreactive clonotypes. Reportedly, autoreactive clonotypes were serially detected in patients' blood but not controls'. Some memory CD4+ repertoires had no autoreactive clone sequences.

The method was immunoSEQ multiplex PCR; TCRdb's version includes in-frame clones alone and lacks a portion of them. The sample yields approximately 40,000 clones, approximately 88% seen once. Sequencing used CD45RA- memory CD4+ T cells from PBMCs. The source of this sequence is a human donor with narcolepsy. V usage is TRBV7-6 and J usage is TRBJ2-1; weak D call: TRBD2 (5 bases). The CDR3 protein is CASSLIEGADREQFF. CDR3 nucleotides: TGTGCCAGCAGCTTAATTGAGGGAGCGGATCGGGAGCAGTTCTTC.